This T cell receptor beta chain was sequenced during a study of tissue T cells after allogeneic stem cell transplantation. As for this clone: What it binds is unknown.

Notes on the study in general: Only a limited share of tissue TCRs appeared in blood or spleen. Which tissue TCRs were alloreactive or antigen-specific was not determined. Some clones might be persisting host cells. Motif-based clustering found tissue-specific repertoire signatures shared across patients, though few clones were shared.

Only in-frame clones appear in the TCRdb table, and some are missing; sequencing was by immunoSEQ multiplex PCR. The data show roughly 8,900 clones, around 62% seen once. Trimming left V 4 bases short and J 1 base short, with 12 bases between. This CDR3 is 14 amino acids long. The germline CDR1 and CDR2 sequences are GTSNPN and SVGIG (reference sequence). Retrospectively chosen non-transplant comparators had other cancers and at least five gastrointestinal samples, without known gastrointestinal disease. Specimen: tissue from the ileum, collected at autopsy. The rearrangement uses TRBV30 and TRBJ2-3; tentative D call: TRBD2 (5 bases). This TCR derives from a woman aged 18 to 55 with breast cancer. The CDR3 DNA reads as TGTGCCTGGACGGGATTTCGGGGCACAGATACGCAGTATTTT. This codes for CAWTGFRGTDTQYF.